A single TCR beta chain is shown here with its context. This sample stems from a study of blood T cell repertoires in COVID-19. Study summary: PBMCs, B-cell-depleted T cells, or T cells provided the cDNA or gDNA that made up the material.

Assay used: immunoSEQ multiplex PCR; TCRdb lists only in-frame clones, some missing. The table includes some 250,000 clones, 86% detected once. The sequence derives from a young woman who had recovered from COVID-19. The source material was peripheral blood.

The CDR3 protein is CASSLRPLAGGRDEQFF. DNA of the CDR3: TGTGCCAGCAGCTTACGCCCACTAGCGGGGGGACGGGATGAGCAGTTCTTC. The chain employs TRBV7-3 and TRBJ2-1, with TRBD2 matching over 12 bases. The length of the CDR3 is 17 residues. Germline values: CDR1 SGHTA, CDR2 FQGTGA. J lost 8 bases, V lost 2 bases, and 10 bases had no gene match.